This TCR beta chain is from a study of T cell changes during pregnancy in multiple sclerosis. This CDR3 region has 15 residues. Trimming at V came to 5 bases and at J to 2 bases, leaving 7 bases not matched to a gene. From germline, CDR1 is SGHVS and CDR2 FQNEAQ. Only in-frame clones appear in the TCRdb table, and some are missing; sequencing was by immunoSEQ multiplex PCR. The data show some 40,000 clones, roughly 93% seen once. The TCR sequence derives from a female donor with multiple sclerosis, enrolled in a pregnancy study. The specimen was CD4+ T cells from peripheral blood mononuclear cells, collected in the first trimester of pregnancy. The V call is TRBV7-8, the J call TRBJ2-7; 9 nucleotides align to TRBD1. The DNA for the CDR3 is TGTGCCAGCAGCGTATGGACAGGGGCCACCTACGAGCAGTACTTC. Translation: CASSVWTGATYEQYF.